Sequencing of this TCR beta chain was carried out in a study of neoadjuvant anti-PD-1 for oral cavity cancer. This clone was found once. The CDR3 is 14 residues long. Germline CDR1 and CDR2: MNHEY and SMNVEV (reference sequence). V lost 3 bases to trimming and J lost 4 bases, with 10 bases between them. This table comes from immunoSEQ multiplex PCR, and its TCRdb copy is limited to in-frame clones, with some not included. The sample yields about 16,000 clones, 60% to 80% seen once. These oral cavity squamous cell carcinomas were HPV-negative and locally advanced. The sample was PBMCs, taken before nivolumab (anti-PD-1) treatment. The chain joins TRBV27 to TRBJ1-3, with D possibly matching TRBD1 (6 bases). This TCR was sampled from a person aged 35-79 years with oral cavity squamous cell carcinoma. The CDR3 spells CASSFLGQGNTIYF. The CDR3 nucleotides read TGTGCCAGCAGTTTCCTAGGACAGGGAAACACCATATATTTT.